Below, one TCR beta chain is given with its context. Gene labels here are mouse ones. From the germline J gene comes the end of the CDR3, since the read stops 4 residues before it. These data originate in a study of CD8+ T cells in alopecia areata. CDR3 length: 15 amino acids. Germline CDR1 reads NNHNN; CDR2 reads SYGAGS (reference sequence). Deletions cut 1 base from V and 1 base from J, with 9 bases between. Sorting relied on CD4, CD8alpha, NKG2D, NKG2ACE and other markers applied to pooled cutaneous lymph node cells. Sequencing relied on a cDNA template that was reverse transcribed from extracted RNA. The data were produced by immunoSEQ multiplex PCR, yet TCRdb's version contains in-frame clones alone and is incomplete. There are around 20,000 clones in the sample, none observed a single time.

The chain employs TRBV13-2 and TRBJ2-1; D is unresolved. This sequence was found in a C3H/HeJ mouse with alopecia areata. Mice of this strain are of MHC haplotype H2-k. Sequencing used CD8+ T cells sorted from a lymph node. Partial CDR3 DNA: TGTGCCAGCGGTGATTTAGGGTCCAACTATGCT. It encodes CASGDLGSNYA. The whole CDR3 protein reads CASGDLGSNYAEQFF.